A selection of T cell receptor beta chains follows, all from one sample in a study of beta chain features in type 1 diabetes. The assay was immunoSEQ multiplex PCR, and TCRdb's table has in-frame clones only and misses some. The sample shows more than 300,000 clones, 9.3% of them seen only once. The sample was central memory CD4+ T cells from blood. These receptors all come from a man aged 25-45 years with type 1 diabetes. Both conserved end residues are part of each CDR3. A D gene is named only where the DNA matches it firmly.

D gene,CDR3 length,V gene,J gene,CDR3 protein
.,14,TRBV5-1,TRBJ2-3,CASSLAQELDTQYF
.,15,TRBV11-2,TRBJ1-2,CASTPQGQPSYGYTF
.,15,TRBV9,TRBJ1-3,CASSTDSLFGNTIYF
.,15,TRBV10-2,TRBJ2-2,CASSVQGAGTGELFF
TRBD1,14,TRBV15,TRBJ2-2,CATAWDRDTGELFF
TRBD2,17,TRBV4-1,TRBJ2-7,CASSQDKWAGVPYEQYF
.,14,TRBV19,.,CASSIRKGSYEQYF
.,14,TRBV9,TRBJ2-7,CASSVSSARGEQYF
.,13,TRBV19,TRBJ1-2,CASSPLGGDGYTF
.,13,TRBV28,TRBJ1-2,CASSPGTIRGYTF
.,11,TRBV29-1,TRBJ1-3,CSVGGGNTIYF
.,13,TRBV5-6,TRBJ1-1,CASSLRRGTEAFF
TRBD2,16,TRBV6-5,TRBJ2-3,CASSYVAGRYTDTQYF
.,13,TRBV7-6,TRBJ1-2,CASSFTVVGGYTF
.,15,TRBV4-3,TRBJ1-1,CASSQEDSTNTEAFF
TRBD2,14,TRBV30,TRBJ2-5,CAGELAGHQETQYF
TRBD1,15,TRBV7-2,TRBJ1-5,CASSLTGGRSQPQHF
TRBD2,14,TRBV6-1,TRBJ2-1,CASRRDYNYNEQFF
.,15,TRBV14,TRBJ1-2,CASSHPQAHRYGYTF
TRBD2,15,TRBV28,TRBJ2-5,CASRVAGGPEETQYF
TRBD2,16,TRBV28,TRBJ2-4,CASSFSGTSSALVQYF
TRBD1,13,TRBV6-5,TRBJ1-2,CASSWDREGGYTF
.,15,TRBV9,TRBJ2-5,CASSVGSGSQETQYF
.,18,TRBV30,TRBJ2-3,CAWAWGSFLGGGADTQYF
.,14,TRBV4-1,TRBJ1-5,CASSLGTGNQPQHF
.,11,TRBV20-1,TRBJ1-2,CSAGDSYGYTF
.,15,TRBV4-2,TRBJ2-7,CASSQDEGGPYEQYF
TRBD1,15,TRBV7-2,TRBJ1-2,CASSPSLTGGYGYTF
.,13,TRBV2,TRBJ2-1,CASRGTLRDEQFF
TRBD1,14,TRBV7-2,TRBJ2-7,CASSHPDRGAEQYF
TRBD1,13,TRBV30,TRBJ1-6,CAWTGQYNSPLHF
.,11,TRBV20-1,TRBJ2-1,CSRGFHNEQFF
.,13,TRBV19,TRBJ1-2,CASSIAQGHGYTF
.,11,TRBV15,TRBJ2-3,CATSRQDTQYF
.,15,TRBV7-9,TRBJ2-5,CASSLSPGAIETQYF
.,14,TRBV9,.,CASSPRAAGYEQYF
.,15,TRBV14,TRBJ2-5,CASSLGLGRGETQYF
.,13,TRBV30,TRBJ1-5,CAWSVGSDQPQHF
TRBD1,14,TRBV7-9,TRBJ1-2,CASSSGQGAEGYTF
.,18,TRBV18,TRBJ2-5,CASSPPRRSPNSHGTQYF
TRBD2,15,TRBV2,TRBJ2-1,CASSLAGGLYNEQFF
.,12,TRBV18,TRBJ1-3,CASSRGARTIYF
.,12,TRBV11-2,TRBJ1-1,CASSLESSEAFF
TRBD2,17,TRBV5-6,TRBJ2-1,CASSRRLAGVANNEQFF
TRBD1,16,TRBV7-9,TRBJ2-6,CASSFGQGAGANVLTF
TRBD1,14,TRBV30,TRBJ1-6,CAWTWTGGESPLHF
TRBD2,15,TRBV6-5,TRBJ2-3,CASSRWTRSTDTQYF
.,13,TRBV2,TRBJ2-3,CASSDQYTDTQYF
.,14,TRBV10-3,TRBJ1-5,CAISDVTGNQPQHF
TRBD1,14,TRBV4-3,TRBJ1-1,CASSTRTGKDEAFF
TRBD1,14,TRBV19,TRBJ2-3,CASSTQGQLVTQYF
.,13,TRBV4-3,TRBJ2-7,CASSQDRTYEQYF
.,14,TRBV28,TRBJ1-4,CASSPGIFNEKLFF